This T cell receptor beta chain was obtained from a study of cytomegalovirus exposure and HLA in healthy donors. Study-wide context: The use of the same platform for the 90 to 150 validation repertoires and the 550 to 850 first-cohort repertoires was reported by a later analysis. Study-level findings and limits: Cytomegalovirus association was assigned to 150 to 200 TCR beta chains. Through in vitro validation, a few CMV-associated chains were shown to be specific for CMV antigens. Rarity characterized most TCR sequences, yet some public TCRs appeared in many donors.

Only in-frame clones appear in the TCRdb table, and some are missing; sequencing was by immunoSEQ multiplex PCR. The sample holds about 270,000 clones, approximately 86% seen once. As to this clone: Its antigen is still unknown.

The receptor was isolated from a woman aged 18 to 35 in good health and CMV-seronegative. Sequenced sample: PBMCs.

Written as DNA, the CDR3 is TGTGCCAGCAGCTCGGGACTAGCGGGAGTAGTCCACGAGCAGTACTTC. Protein sequence: CASSSGLAGVVHEQYF. The chain combines TRBV7-9 with TRBJ2-7; 14 nucleotides align to TRBD2. Germline V gene sequence: CDR1 SEHNR, CDR2 FQNEAQ (reference sequence). With V trimmed by 4 bases and J by 5 bases, 7 bases remained unmatched. The CDR3 is 16 amino acids.